Here is one T cell receptor beta chain with its context. Its antigen is unidentified. The CDR3 loop spans 15 amino acids. Germline-derived CDR1 and CDR2 are MNHEY and SVGAGI. V lost 0 bases and J 3 bases, leaving 9 bases between the germline ends. The data were produced by immunoSEQ multiplex PCR, yet TCRdb's version contains in-frame clones alone and is incomplete. This table holds approximately 85,000 clones, around 86% found once. This sample was taken from a study of T cell responses to AZD1222 COVID-19 vaccine. Overall study: It was second doses at about 4 or about 12 weeks that were pooled.

Study-level results: Spike-specific TCR depth and breadth grew after two AZD1222 doses. None of the repertoires were sampled until the peak T cell response had passed. Researchers report vaccine-associated CD4 TCRs spanning spike, with dominance at 160-218 and 743-854.

V and J are TRBV6-5 and TRBJ1-3, with D maybe TRBD1 (5 bases). The sample in question was peripheral blood, obtained on day 0 of AZD1222 vaccination. The sequence came from an adult in good health. CDR3 DNA sequence: TGTGCCAGCAGTTACTCCCCAGGGCTTGGAAACACCATATATTTT. Translating it yields CASSYSPGLGNTIYF.